What follows describes a single T cell receptor beta chain. The antigen is undetermined. This CDR3 has 15 residues. In germline, CDR1 is MNHNY, CDR2 SVGAGI (reference sequence). The ends were cut back, 9 bases at V and 1 base at J, with 15 bases in the middle. This specimen comes from a study of blood T cells in healthy people across ages. Study-wide background: Per two T cells, template switching captured roughly one barcoded beta molecule. Overall study findings and caveats: Significant beta diversity loss was already apparent by age approximately 40, declining roughly linearly.

Using a J-beta primer mix together with a sample-barcoded 5' primer, a second PCR was run for 7 to 11 cycles. Each of the cDNA molecules was tagged by a template-switch adaptor with 12 random nucleotides. TCRdb recomputed calls from the 5' RACE reads with MiXCR, one row per CDR3 protein. The repertoire includes fewer than 900,000 distinct CDR3 sequences, 30% to 45% of them detected once, and over 10% sits in the top ten. The receptor was derived from a man aged 18 to 30 in good health. Sequenced: blood. The chain carries TRBV6-6 and TRBJ2-2; weak D call: TRBD2 (6 bases). The CDR3 DNA reads TGTGCCAGTGCCAGGGACTTGTTGAACACCGGGGAGCTGTTTTTT. This gives the protein CASARDLLNTGELFF.